A selection of T cell receptor beta chains follows, all from one sample in a study of blood T cell repertoires in COVID-19. Method: immunoSEQ multiplex PCR; TCRdb's copy keeps in-frame clones and lacks some. Here the sample spans about 330,000 clones, more than 90% being singletons. Material for sequencing was PBMCs or T cells enriched from blood (not recorded which). These receptor sequences come from a woman in her thirties who had recovered from COVID-19. Each CDR3 is given with its conserved first and last residue. For some rows the clone size is stated as once, few or many, or as a class when expanded; others skip it.

v_call	j_call	clone_size	cdr3_aa
TRBV3-1/TRBV3-2	TRBJ1-6	NA	CASSQGAGNSPLHF
TRBV18	TRBJ2-7	NA	CASSKTSGGDEQYF
TRBV5-4	TRBJ2-3	NA	CASSSSEAGGPTDTQYF
TRBV7-3	TRBJ2-5	NA	CASSLNPGGKETQYF
TRBV18	TRBJ1-5	NA	CASLGAGGQPQHF
TRBV19	TRBJ1-3	NA	CASNPGSGNTIYF
TRBV20-1	TRBJ1-1	NA	CSGASTEAFF
TRBV28	TRBJ1-1	NA	CASSSQGIKAFF
TRBV6-4	TRBJ1-1	NA	CASSRNSLNTEAFF
TRBV5-1	TRBJ2-3	NA	CASSSGTTSTDTQYF
TRBV11-3	TRBJ2-7	NA	CASSLTSGSHEQYF
TRBV7-9	TRBJ2-5	NA	CANPPGTMQETQYF
TRBV7-9	TRBJ1-5	NA	CASSRSREGDQPQHF
TRBV28	TRBJ2-6	NA	CASRTGGAFGANVLTF
TRBV10-3	TRBJ1-6	NA	CAISESSIQGPKNSPLHF
TRBV28	TRBJ2-1	NA	CASSSAGVAGRGEQFF
TRBV2	TRBJ1-2	NA	CASSIQGNYGYTF
TRBV24-1	TRBJ2-2	NA	CATSDSRTANTGELFF
TRBV5-6	TRBJ1-6	NA	CASSDPGQINSPLHF
TRBV10-3	TRBJ2-5	NA	CAISDGQGGFQYF
TRBV24-1	TRBJ2-2	once	CATSDSRRVMNTGELFF
TRBV6-1	TRBJ2-7	NA	CASSGKSGGSSYEQYF
TRBV2	TRBJ1-1	NA	CASSSQGFTEAFF
TRBV27	TRBJ2-3	NA	CAGTDSGSVEDTQYF
TRBV2	TRBJ1-3	once	CASSDPTESGNTIYF
TRBV7-3	TRBJ1-1	NA	CASSPAPLENTEAFF
TRBV28	TRBJ2-5	NA	CASSIPTGRSSETQYF
TRBV19	TRBJ1-4	once	CASSKYVSPRPREAKLFF
TRBV4-3	TRBJ1-1	NA	CASSLQINTEAFF
TRBV27	TRBJ1-1	NA	CASSSRNTEAFF
TRBV4-3	TRBJ1-1	NA	CASSQDSTLTGTEAFF
TRBV28	TRBJ2-5	NA	CASSQRLAGQETQYF
TRBV18	TRBJ2-3	NA	CASSPTTGLDTQYF
TRBV28	TRBJ1-6	NA	CASSRGPKFNSPLHF
TRBV7-2	TRBJ2-5	NA	CASSHRLAGGPREETQYF
TRBV7-9	TRBJ2-7	NA	CASSLVGLAGSSYEQYF
TRBV5-4	TRBJ2-5	NA	CASSSRETQYF
TRBV16	TRBJ2-2	NA	CASSQLAGAATGELFF
TRBV5-5	TRBJ1-6	NA	CATGEGQSSPLHF
TRBV28	TRBJ2-7	NA	CASSLGGQGFNEQYF
TRBV5-6	TRBJ1-4	NA	CASSLGSTGGGKLFF